One and the same sample provided the 12 T cell receptor beta chains below, sequenced in a study of shared clonotypes between healthy human individuals. TCRdb keeps only in-frame clones here, not all; method: immunoSEQ multiplex PCR. Here the sample spans over a million clones, 95% to 99% being singletons. Sequencing was done on a sample of naive CD4+ T cells sorted from blood. Subset: CD45RA+ positively selected. Receptors were obtained from a man aged 25 to 45 in good health.

The chain recombines TRBV9 with TRBJ2-3, with a tentative D call TRBD2 (6 bases). V was trimmed by 3 bases and J by 5 bases, leaving 19 bases between them. Germline CDR1 reads SGDLS; CDR2 reads YYNGEE. This CDR3 is built from 16 residues. CDR3 in DNA: TGTGCCAGCAGCGGAATAGCGGCTCGAACTGGAGATACGCAGTATTTT. This gives the protein CASSGIAARTGDTQYF.

The chain employs TRBV28 and TRBJ2-5, with D possibly matching TRBD2 (7 bases). With 6 bases removed from V and 5 bases from J, the gap between germline ends came to 19 bases. Germline V CDR1 and CDR2: MDHEN, SYDVKM. This CDR3 has 15 amino acids. The CDR3 nucleotides are TGTGCCAGCAGACCCCGTCGGGGGGCCCGGGAGACCCAGTACTTC. Encoded protein: CASRPRRGARETQYF.

V usage is TRBV28 and J usage is TRBJ2-7; D may be TRBD1 (6 bases). Germline-derived CDR1 and CDR2 are MDHEN and SYDVKM. Trimming shortened V by 6 bases and J by 3 bases, and 15 bases separated the two germline ends. There are 14 residues in the CDR3. The CDR3 nucleotides are TGTGCCAGCAGCCAACTGACAGGCCTCTACGAGCAGTACTTC. Translated, it gives CASSQLTGLYEQYF.

The V call is TRBV7-8, the J call TRBJ2-1, with 7 bases matching TRBD2. J was trimmed by 4 bases and V by 3 bases; bases with no gene match: 9. The CDR3 is made up of 16 amino acids. Per germline, CDR1 SGHVS and CDR2 FQNEAQ. CDR3 nucleotides: TGTGCCAGCAGCTTCATGTGGCGGGAGTTGTACAATGAGCAGTTCTTC. This translates into CASSFMWRELYNEQFF.

This clone was observed a single time. The J gene is TRBJ2-1, the V gene TRBV10-3; a weak D match, TRBD1 (5 bases). The V gene lost 8 bases and the J gene lost 5 bases, with 16 bases spanning the gap. The CDR3 contains 14 residues. Germline loops: CDR1 ENHRY, CDR2 SYGVKD. CDR3 protein: CAIGLPGPNNEQFF. The CDR3 DNA reads TGTGCCATCGGCCTCCCAGGGCCTAACAATGAGCAGTTCTTC.

The chain carries TRBV5-4 and TRBJ2-5; 7 bases are a match to TRBD2. V gave up 3 bases and J gave up 4 bases; unmatched junction bases: 6. This CDR3 has 14 amino acids. CDR1 SGHNT and CDR2 YYREEE come from the germline V gene (reference sequence). CDR3 region: CASSSRDYSETQYF. The DNA for the CDR3 is TGTGCCAGCAGCTCCCGGGACTATTCAGAGACCCAGTACTTC.

This chain connects TRBV29-1 to TRBJ1-3, with TRBD1 identical over 7 bases. This CDR3 is built from 13 residues. Germline loops: CDR1 SQVTM, CDR2 ANQGSEA. Losses at the gene ends were 7 bases for V and 8 bases for J; bases not matched to a gene: 11. The CDR3 loop is CSADLTGRHTIYF. Here the CDR3 DNA reads TGCAGCGCCGACTTGACAGGGAGGCACACCATATATTTT.

The V gene is TRBV9, the J gene TRBJ2-4, with a tentative D call TRBD2 (6 bases). The CDR3 contains 15 residues. V lost 3 bases, J lost 3 bases, and 13 bases lay in between. CDR1 SGDLS and CDR2 YYNGEE come from the germline V gene. CDR3 loop: CASSGSGTHKNIQYF. The DNA for the CDR3 is TGTGCCAGCAGCGGTAGCGGAACTCACAAAAACATTCAGTACTTC.

This rearrangement joins TRBV28 to TRBJ2-7; 7 positions match TRBD1. Looked up from germline, CDR1 is MDHEN and CDR2 is SYDVKM. V was pared by 8 bases and J by 2 bases, with 3 bases of the junction left unmatched. The CDR3 covers 12 residues. The CDR3 region is CASVGQPYEQYF. CDR3 in DNA: TGTGCCAGCGTGGGACAGCCCTACGAGCAGTACTTC.

The rearrangement uses TRBV14 and TRBJ2-1; D is perhaps TRBD2 (5 bases). Germline CDR1 SGHDN, CDR2 FVKESK. Deletions cut 4 bases from V and 13 bases from J, with 20 bases between. This CDR3 region has 14 residues. The CDR3 coding sequence is TGTGCCAGCAGCCGAATAGGAGGCTCCGGTGCCCAGTTCTTC. Translated: CASSRIGGSGAQFF.

The chain employs TRBV27 and TRBJ2-7; 13 bases line up with TRBD2. The CDR3 is 16 amino acids. In germline, CDR1 is MNHEY, CDR2 SMNVEV (reference sequence). V dropped 5 bases and J dropped 7; count of bases not matched to a gene: 11. The CDR3 nucleotides are TGTGCCAGCAGTCAACCCGGACTAGCGGGAGCGCGAGAGCAGTACTTC. Amino acid sequence: CASSQPGLAGAREQYF.

The chain couples TRBV18 to TRBJ1-5; D possibly corresponds to TRBD1 (5 bases). Germline V gene sequence: CDR1 KGHSH, CDR2 LQKENI. The V end was cut by 3 bases, the J end by 4 bases, with 13 bases between. The CDR3 runs 15 residues. The CDR3 sequence is CASSPLAGRNQPQHF. CDR3 nucleotides: TGTGCCAGCTCACCTTTGGCGGGGCGAAATCAGCCCCAGCATTTT.